Following are 30 T cell receptor beta chains from one sample sequenced in a study of shared clonotypes between healthy human individuals. The data were produced by immunoSEQ multiplex PCR, yet TCRdb's version contains in-frame clones alone and is incomplete. The sample has about 2 million clones, about 95% seen once. Naive CD8 cells, CD45RO-negative and positively selected for CCR7, excluded terminally differentiated effector memory CD45RA+ cells. Input material: naive CD8+ T cells sorted from blood. Receptor source: a man between 18 and 35 years old in good health.

J is TRBJ2-1 and V is TRBV27; 11 positions agree with TRBD1. V trimming: 8 bases; J trimming: 7 bases; junction bases outside the gene matches: 4. In germline, CDR1 is MNHEY, CDR2 SMNVEV (reference sequence). The length of the CDR3 is 13 residues. This CDR3 is CASGDRGLNEQFF. The CDR3 region has the DNA TGTGCCAGCGGGGACAGGGGGTTAAATGAGCAGTTCTTC.

J is TRBJ2-7 and V is TRBV7-8; the match to TRBD1 covers 8 bases. V shed 5 bases and J 7 bases; nucleotides not matched to a gene: 16. The germline CDR1 and CDR2 sequences are SGHVS and FQNEAQ. This CDR3 spans 16 amino acids. In DNA form, the CDR3 reads TGTGCCAGCAGCCCCACGGGGACAGGTAACACGGGAGAGCAGTACTTC. Amino acid sequence: CASSPTGTGNTGEQYF.

This chain links TRBV5-4 with TRBJ1-3, with D possibly TRBD1 on 5 matching bases. The CDR3 runs 15 residues. With 3 bases removed from V and 0 bases from J, the gap between germline ends came to 10 bases. Germline values: CDR1 SGHNT, CDR2 YYREEE (reference sequence). The CDR3 bases are TGTGCCAGCAGCTCCGCAGGGAGCTCTGGAAACACCATATATTTT. Its protein product is CASSSAGSSGNTIYF.

The chain is built from TRBV5-8 and TRBJ2-3; D is unresolved. V was cut by 4 bases and J by 4 bases, with 13 bases left in between. This CDR3 contains 14 residues. CDR1 and CDR2 from the germline V gene are SGHTS and YDEGEE. The CDR3 nucleotides read TGTGCCAGCAGCGGGTGGGCAGGTCCAGATACGCAGTATTTT. Translation gives CASSGWAGPDTQYF.

This clone showed up just once. The gene calls are TRBV28 and TRBJ1-5, with D tentatively TRBD1 (6 bases). The CDR3 spans 14 residues. V was cut by 5 bases and J by 5 bases, with 13 bases left in between. Per the germline V gene, CDR1 is MDHEN and CDR2 is SYDVKM. The CDR3 bases are TGTGCCAGCAGTATTCTCGAGGGGGATCAGCCCCAGCATTTT. It codes for CASSILEGDQPQHF.

The chain carries TRBV4-2 and TRBJ2-3, with D perhaps matching TRBD1 (5 bases). Between the trimmed V and J ends, which lost 1 base and 0 bases, there was a span of 8 bases. The germline gives CDR1 LGHNA, CDR2 YNFKEQ. The CDR3 contains 15 residues. The CDR3 DNA sequence: TGTGCCAGCAGCCAAGTCCAGGGTAGCACAGATACGCAGTATTTT. Translating gives CASSQVQGSTDTQYF.

The chain joins TRBV7-9 to TRBJ1-5; possible D gene TRBD1, 5 bases. The CDR3 spans 15 residues. Germline-derived CDR1 and CDR2 are SEHNR and FQNEAQ (reference sequence). V was shortened by 4 bases and J by 6 bases, with 16 bases between the two germline ends. In DNA, the CDR3 is TGTGCCAGCAGCTCAGACGGGGGGATGGCTCAGCCCCAGCATTTT. Protein product: CASSSDGGMAQPQHF.

This chain connects TRBV7-9 to TRBJ2-7; D is undetermined. Germline V gene sequence: CDR1 SEHNR, CDR2 FQNEAQ (reference sequence). This CDR3 has 17 amino acids. V lost 0 bases to trimming and J lost 0 bases, with 15 bases between them. CDR3 sequence: CASSLAGSGYSSYEQYF. CDR3 nucleotide sequence: TGTGCCAGCAGCTTAGCTGGTTCAGGATATAGCTCCTACGAGCAGTACTTC.

The genes are TRBV9 and TRBJ2-5; TRBD1 matches at 11 bases. Germline V gives CDR1 SGDLS, CDR2 YYNGEE. The V gene end was trimmed by 3 bases and the J gene end by 5 bases; junction bases not matched to a gene: 0. This CDR3 spans 13 amino acids. CDR3 amino acids: CASSGTGGETQYF. The CDR3 nucleotides read TGTGCCAGCAGCGGGACAGGGGGCGAGACCCAGTACTTC.

This clone showed up just once. The rearrangement uses TRBV27 and TRBJ2-7; weak D call: TRBD1 (5 bases). The CDR3 consists of 16 residues. Germline CDR1 and CDR2: MNHEY and SMNVEV (reference sequence). Between the trimmed V and J ends, which lost 0 bases and 3 bases, there was a span of 15 bases. Here the CDR3 DNA reads TGTGCCAGCAGTTTATCGATAGGGGAACACCTCTACGAGCAGTACTTC. It yields the protein CASSLSIGEHLYEQYF.

The chain recombines TRBV28 with TRBJ2-4, with TRBD1 as a possible D gene (6 bases). Germline V gene data show CDR1 as MDHEN and CDR2 as SYDVKM. The ends were cut back, 3 bases at V and 2 bases at J, with 11 bases in the middle. CDR3 size: 15 residues. CDR3 DNA: TGTGCCAGCAGTTTCCGGGGACACCCCAAAAACATTCAGTACTTC. Protein product: CASSFRGHPKNIQYF.

V gene TRBV10-3 combines with J gene TRBJ1-2, with D perhaps matching TRBD1 (5 bases). The germline V gene has CDR1 ENHRY and CDR2 SYGVKD. V was trimmed by 2 bases and J by 7 bases, leaving 11 bases between them. This CDR3 contains 13 residues. CDR3 sequence: CAISEGGGSGYTF. The CDR3 bases are TGTGCCATCAGTGAGGGGGGAGGTTCTGGCTACACCTTC.

The CDR3 spells CATSRAQGSYNEQFF. In nucleotides, the CDR3 is TGTGCCACCAGCAGAGCACAGGGCTCCTACAATGAGCAGTTCTTC. The V call is TRBV15, the J call TRBJ2-1, with D perhaps matching TRBD1 (6 bases). V lost 1 base to trimming and J lost 0 bases, with 7 bases between them. The length of the CDR3 is 15 residues. Per the germline V gene, CDR1 is LNHNV and CDR2 is YYDKDF (reference sequence).

The V gene is TRBV7-8, the J gene TRBJ2-1, with D perhaps TRBD1 (6 bases). The V end lost 6 bases, the J end lost 0 bases, and 18 bases lay between the germline ends. The CDR3 runs 17 residues. Germline V CDR1 and CDR2: SGHVS, FQNEAQ. The CDR3 DNA follows: TGTGCCAGCAGTTTACAAGGGGGTCTAAGCTCCTACAATGAGCAGTTCTTC. It specifies CASSLQGGLSSYNEQFF.

The rearrangement joins TRBV9 to TRBJ2-7; unclear D gene. This CDR3 region has 14 residues. Germline CDR1 and CDR2: SGDLS and YYNGEE. V lost 4 bases to trimming and J lost 5 bases, with 16 bases between them. The CDR3 reads CASSTEYSPHEQYF. DNA of the CDR3: TGTGCCAGCAGCACGGAATATTCCCCCCACGAGCAGTACTTC.

This sequence joins TRBV4-3 and TRBJ2-7, with 12 bases identical to TRBD2. V was clipped by 1 base and J by 1 base; unmatched bases: 2. CDR3 length: 16 residues. Germline loops: CDR1 LGHNA, CDR2 YSLEER. CDR3 region: CASSQGLAGDSYEQYF. The CDR3 DNA sequence: TGCGCCAGCAGCCAAGGACTAGCGGGGGATTCCTACGAGCAGTACTTC.

The J gene is TRBJ2-7, the V gene TRBV6-1, with 9 bases fitting TRBD1. CDR3 size: 14 residues. The germline V gene has CDR1 MNHNS and CDR2 SASEGT. V was pared by 7 bases and J by 2 bases, with 6 bases of the junction left unmatched. CDR3 region: CASTYRGPTYEQYF. In DNA, the CDR3 is TGTGCCAGCACTTACAGGGGGCCCACCTACGAGCAGTACTTC.

The chain is built from TRBV11-3 and TRBJ2-2; maybe TRBD1 (6 bases). This CDR3 spans 16 amino acids. Looked up from germline, CDR1 is SGHNT and CDR2 is YENEEA. The V end was cut by 6 bases, the J end by 7 bases, with 21 bases between. In nucleotides, the CDR3 is TGTGCCAGCAGTCCGCATCCAGGGGCCCCACACGGGGAGCTGTTTTTT. It is translated as CASSPHPGAPHGELFF.

The chain combines TRBV10-3 with TRBJ1-1, with a weak D call TRBD1 (6 bases). This CDR3 is built from 14 residues. V was trimmed by 2 bases and J by 3 bases, leaving 10 bases between them. Germline V lookup: CDR1 ENHRY, CDR2 SYGVKD. The CDR3, as DNA: TGTGCCATCAGTGAGACAGAGGGGGACACTGAAGCTTTCTTT. Residues: CAISETEGDTEAFF.

The chain carries TRBV28 and TRBJ2-7; 9 bases are a match to TRBD1. The CDR3 extends over 18 amino acids. CDR1 and CDR2 from the germline V gene are MDHEN and SYDVKM. Losses at the gene ends were 2 bases for V and 0 bases for J; bases not matched to a gene: 11. CDR3 nucleotide sequence: TGTGCCAGCAGTTTAAATATTGGCCGGGACAGGGTCTCCTACGAGCAGTACTTC. Translation: CASSLNIGRDRVSYEQYF.

The chain recombines TRBV19 with TRBJ1-2; D gene unclear. This CDR3 contains 15 residues. Deletions cut 0 bases from V and 2 bases from J, with 10 bases between. The germline V gene has CDR1 LNHDA and CDR2 SQIVND (reference sequence). The CDR3: CASSIEFRENYGYTF. CDR3 in DNA: TGTGCCAGTAGTATAGAATTCCGAGAAAACTATGGCTACACCTTC.

The chain joins TRBV7-9 to TRBJ1-4; unclear D gene. This CDR3 contains 16 residues. Trimming stripped 5 bases from V and 10 bases from J, with 23 bases between. Germline assignment: CDR1 SEHNR and CDR2 FQNEAQ (reference sequence). CDR3 DNA sequence: TGTGCCAGCAGCCCTGACGGCGAAGGGTTGGCCGTAAAACTGTTTTTT. The encoded protein is CASSPDGEGLAVKLFF.

This rearrangement joins TRBV9 to TRBJ2-1; TRBD1 agrees at 8 bases. The CDR3 runs 14 residues. Germline loops: CDR1 SGDLS, CDR2 YYNGEE. Trimming at V came to 6 bases and at J to 2 bases, leaving 4 bases not matched to a gene. The CDR3 coding sequence is TGTGCCAGCAACACGGGACAGGCCTACAATGAGCAGTTCTTC. Residues: CASNTGQAYNEQFF.

The chain joins TRBV7-9 to TRBJ2-3, with 7 bases matching TRBD1. This CDR3 is 16 amino acids long. The ends lost 6 bases at V and 5 bases at J; junction bases unmatched: 14. The germline V gene has CDR1 SEHNR and CDR2 FQNEAQ (reference sequence). This CDR3 reads CASRTGTDRAQDTQYF. In DNA, the CDR3 is TGTGCCAGCAGAACAGGGACAGATAGAGCACAAGATACGCAGTATTTT.

V usage is TRBV9 and J usage is TRBJ1-1; D gene unclear. Germline lookup yields CDR1 SGDLS and CDR2 YYNGEE. The V end was cut by 4 bases, the J end by 5 bases, with 15 bases between. The CDR3 has 14 amino acids. The CDR3 DNA is TGTGCCAGCAGCCTGAGGCCGGGAAGGACTGAAGCTTTCTTT. Protein sequence: CASSLRPGRTEAFF.

CDR3 nucleotides: TGTGCCAGCAGTTATCTGGGGGCCTACGAGCAGTACTTC. It encodes CASSYLGAYEQYF. V is TRBV6-6 and J is TRBJ2-7; possibly TRBD1 or TRBD2 for D (5 bases each). Per the germline V gene, CDR1 is MNHNY and CDR2 is SVGAGI (reference sequence). Trimming stripped 3 bases from V and 2 bases from J, with 8 bases between. This CDR3 has 13 amino acids.

The J gene is TRBJ1-1, the V gene TRBV5-1; D is undetermined. The V end was cut by 4 bases, the J end by 6 bases, with 28 bases between. Looked up from germline, CDR1 is SGHRS and CDR2 is YFSETQ. The CDR3 has 18 amino acids. CDR3 nucleotide sequence: TGCGCCAGCAGCCCTATTGGAGTAACCGGGGTGACGCACCCTGAAGCTTTCTTT. As protein: CASSPIGVTGVTHPEAFF. Variable domain in full (rest from reference TRBV5-1 and TRBJ1-1): KAGVTQTPRYLIKTRGQQVTLSCSPISGHRSVSWYQQTPGQGLQFLFEYFSETQRNKGNFPGRFSGRQFSNSRSEMNVSTLELGDSALYLCASSPIGVTGVTHPEAFFGQGTRLTVV.

This chain uses TRBV5-1 with TRBJ1-6; D may be TRBD1 (5 bases). This CDR3 is 19 amino acids long. V gave up 4 bases and J gave up 6 bases, with 26 bases separating them. CDR1 SGHRS and CDR2 YFSETQ come from the germline V gene. CDR3 nucleotides: TGCGCCAGCAGCCCCTCCGGGACGGAAGTGTTAAAGGTTAATTCACCCCTCCACTTT. Its protein is CASSPSGTEVLKVNSPLHF.

The genes are TRBV5-1 and TRBJ1-1; no clear D gene. Trimming pared 0 bases from V and 6 bases from J, leaving 18 bases between. The CDR3 contains 16 residues. In germline, CDR1 is SGHRS, CDR2 YFSETQ. CDR3 DNA: TGCGCCAGCAGCTTGGGGCTCCGGGCCGCGAGGCCTGAAGCTTTCTTT. It yields the protein CASSLGLRAARPEAFF. The full variable domain, its missing parts supplied by reference TRBV5-1 and TRBJ1-1, is KAGVTQTPRYLIKTRGQQVTLSCSPISGHRSVSWYQQTPGQGLQFLFEYFSETQRNKGNFPGRFSGRQFSNSRSEMNVSTLELGDSALYLCASSLGLRAARPEAFFGQGTRLTVV.

The V and J genes are TRBV13 and TRBJ2-3; possible D gene TRBD1, 7 bases. V lost 5 bases and J lost 3, with 12 bases in between. The germline V gene has CDR1 PRHDT and CDR2 FYEKMQ (reference sequence). This CDR3 is 14 amino acids long. CDR3 nucleotides: TGTGCCAGCAGCGCGGGACAGCTTACAGATACGCAGTATTTT. Its protein product is CASSAGQLTDTQYF.